This T cell receptor beta chain is from a study of T-cell reconstitution after alpha-beta-depleted transplantation in children. A library of TCRbeta sequences, prepared with unique molecular identifiers, was generated. TCRdb redid the calling of the PCR reads with MiXCR, one entry per CDR3 protein. The repertoire holds 500,000 to 650,000 distinct CDR3 sequences, 10% to 15% seen once, with about 2.2% in the top ten. Losses at the gene ends were 6 bases for V and 2 bases for J; bases not matched to a gene: 6. The CDR3 contains 15 residues. The clonotype comes from a male patient younger than 18 who had a stem cell transplant for acute myeloid leukemia, so the T cells may come from the graft donor. The chain joins TRBV12-3 or TRBV12-4 to TRBJ2-2; 7 bases line up with TRBD1. The material was PBMCs, mostly from graft donor cells, obtained 360 days after TCRalphabeta/CD19-depleted stem cell transplant. DNA for the CDR3: TGTGCCAGCAGGCTGACAGGGATAAACACCGGGGAGCTGTTTTTT. It translates to CASRLTGINTGELFF.